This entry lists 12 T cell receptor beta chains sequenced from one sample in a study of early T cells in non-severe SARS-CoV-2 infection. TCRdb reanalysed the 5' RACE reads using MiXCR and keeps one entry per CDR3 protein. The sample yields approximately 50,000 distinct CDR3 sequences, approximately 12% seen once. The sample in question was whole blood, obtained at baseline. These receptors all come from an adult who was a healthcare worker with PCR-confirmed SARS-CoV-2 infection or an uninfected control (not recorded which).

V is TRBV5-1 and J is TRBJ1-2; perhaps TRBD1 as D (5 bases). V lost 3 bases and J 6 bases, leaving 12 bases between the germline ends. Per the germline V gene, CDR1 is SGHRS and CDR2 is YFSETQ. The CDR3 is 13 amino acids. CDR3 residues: CASSYYGTDGYTF. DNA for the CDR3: TGCGCCAGCAGCTACTACGGGACGGATGGCTACACCTTC.

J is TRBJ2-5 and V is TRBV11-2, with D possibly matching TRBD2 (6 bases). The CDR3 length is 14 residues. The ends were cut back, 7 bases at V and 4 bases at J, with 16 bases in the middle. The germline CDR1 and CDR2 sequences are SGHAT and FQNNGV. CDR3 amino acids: CASNRDSMRETQYF. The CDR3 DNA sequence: TGTGCCAGCAACCGGGACTCCATGCGAGAGACCCAGTACTTC.

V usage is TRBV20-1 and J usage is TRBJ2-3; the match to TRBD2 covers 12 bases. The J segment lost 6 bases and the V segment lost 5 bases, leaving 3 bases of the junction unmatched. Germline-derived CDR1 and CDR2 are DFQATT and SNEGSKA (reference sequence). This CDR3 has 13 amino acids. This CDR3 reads CSASSGREDTQYF. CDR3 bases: TGCAGTGCTTCTAGCGGGAGGGAGGATACGCAGTATTTT.

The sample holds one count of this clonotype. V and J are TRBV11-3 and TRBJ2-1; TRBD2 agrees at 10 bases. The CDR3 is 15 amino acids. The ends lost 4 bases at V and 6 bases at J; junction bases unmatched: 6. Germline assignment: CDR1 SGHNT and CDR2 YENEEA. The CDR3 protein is CASSSGRLAGNEQFF. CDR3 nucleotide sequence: TGTGCCAGCAGCTCCGGGCGACTAGCGGGCAATGAGCAGTTCTTC.

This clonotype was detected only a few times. This chain's CDR3 is CASSRGDSNSPLHF. The CDR3, as DNA: TGTGCCAGCAGCCGAGGAGACAGTAATTCACCCCTCCACTTT. The genes are TRBV3-1 and TRBJ1-6; D perhaps matches TRBD1 (5 bases). V lost 4 bases and J 6 bases, leaving 10 bases between the germline ends. Germline CDR1 and CDR2: LGHDT and YNNKEL (reference sequence). CDR3 length: 14 residues. Variable domain in full (rest from reference TRBV3-1 and TRBJ1-6): DTAVSQTPKYLVTQMGNDKSIKCEQNLGHDTMYWYKQDSKKFLKIMFSYNNKELIINETVPNRFSPKSPDKAHLNLHINSLELGDSAVYFCASSRGDSNSPLHFGNGTRLTVT.

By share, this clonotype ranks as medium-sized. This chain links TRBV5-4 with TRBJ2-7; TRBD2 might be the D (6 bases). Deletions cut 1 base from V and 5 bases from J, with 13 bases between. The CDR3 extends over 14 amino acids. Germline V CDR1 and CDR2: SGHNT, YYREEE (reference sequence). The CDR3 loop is CASSLWGEADEQYF. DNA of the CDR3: TGTGCCAGCAGCTTGTGGGGGGAGGCCGACGAGCAGTACTTC.

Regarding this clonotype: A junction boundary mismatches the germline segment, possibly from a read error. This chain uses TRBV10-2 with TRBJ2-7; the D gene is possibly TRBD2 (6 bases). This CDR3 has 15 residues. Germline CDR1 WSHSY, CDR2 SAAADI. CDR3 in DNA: TGCGCCAACAGTGAGTACCTGGGGGACTGGTACGAGCAGTACTTC. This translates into CANSEYLGDWYEQYF.

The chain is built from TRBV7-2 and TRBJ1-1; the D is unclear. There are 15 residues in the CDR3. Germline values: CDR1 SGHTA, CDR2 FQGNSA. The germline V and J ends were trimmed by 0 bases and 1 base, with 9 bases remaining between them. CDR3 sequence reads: CASSLAGQRNTEAFF. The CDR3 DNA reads TGTGCCAGCAGCTTAGCGGGTCAAAGGAACACTGAAGCTTTCTTT.

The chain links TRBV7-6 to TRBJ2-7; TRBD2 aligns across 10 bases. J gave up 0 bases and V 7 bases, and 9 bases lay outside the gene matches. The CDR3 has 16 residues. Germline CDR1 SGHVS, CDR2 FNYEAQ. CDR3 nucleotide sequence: TGTGCCAGCACCGGGCTAGCGGGAGTTCCCTCCTACGAGCAGTACTTC. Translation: CASTGLAGVPSYEQYF.

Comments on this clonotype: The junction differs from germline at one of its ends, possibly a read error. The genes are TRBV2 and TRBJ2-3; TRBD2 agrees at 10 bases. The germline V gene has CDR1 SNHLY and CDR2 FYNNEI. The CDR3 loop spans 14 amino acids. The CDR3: CASSPTGDPAGGPF. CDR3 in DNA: TGTGCCAGCAGTCCGACAGGGGATCCAGCGGGAGGGCCATTT.

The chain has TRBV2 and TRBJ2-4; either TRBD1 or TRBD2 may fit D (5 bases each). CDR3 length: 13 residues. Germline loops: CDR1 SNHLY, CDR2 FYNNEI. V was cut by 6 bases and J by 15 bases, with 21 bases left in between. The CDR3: CASRQASGALTYF. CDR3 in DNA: TGTGCCAGCAGACAGGCTTCCGGGGCCCTGACGTACTTC.

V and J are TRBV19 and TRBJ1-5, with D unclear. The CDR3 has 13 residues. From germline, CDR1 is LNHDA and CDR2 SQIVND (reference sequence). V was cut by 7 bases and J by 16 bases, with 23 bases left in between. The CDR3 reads CASTTIDAGQRHF. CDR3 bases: TGTGCCAGTACCACCATCGATGCTGGGCAGAGACATTTT.